This T cell receptor (beta chain) was identified in a study of T cells in Graves' hyperthyroidism and ophthalmopathy. This clonotype came up many times. The CDR3 loop spans 15 amino acids. V trimming: 1 base; J trimming: 5 bases; junction bases outside the gene matches: 5. CDR1 and CDR2 from the germline V gene are SGHAT and FQNNGV. Regions amplified from RNA transcripts were the TCR beta CDR3 regions. The HTBI primer set was used in a first-round RT-PCR of the TCR CDR3. One entry per CDR3 protein, called by TCRdb with MiXCR from the multiplex PCR reads. The table has about 250,000 distinct CDR3 sequences, around 20% seen once; the top ten hold over 55%.

Specimen: blood. The receptor comes from a man aged 25-45 years with Graves' ophthalmopathy. This chain links TRBV11-2 with TRBJ2-3; 8 nucleotides agree with TRBD2. In DNA form, the CDR3 reads TGTGCCAGCAGCTTAGGAGCGGGAGTGGGAGATACGCAGTATTTT. Protein product: CASSLGAGVGDTQYF.